These 22 T cell receptor beta chains originate from one sample sequenced in a study of Japanese encephalitis immunity and Zika vaccine responses. TCRdb redid the calling of the 5' RACE reads with MiXCR, one entry per CDR3 protein. The sample has about a thousand distinct CDR3 sequences; approximately 3.1% are singletons. For less than seven days, PBMCs labeled with CFSE were cultured with peptide pools at 1 ug/mL each. The sort collected unfixed, live, CD56-CD19-CD16-CD3+CD4+ CFSE-low proliferating CD4 T cells. Material: antigen-activated CD4+ T cells from blood, cultured, obtained during a Zika inactivated vaccine study. Receptor source: an adult man who received an inactivated Zika virus vaccine.

The sample holds many counts of this clonotype. For the CDR3, the DNA is TGTGCCTGGAGGGCACTCTATGGCTACACCTTC. It encodes CAWRALYGYTF. The V call is TRBV30, the J call TRBJ1-2; D remains ambiguous. The CDR3 is 11 amino acids. Trimming took off 3 bases at V and 4 bases at J, with 6 bases between the two ends. Germline V lookup: CDR1 GTSNPN, CDR2 SVGIG (reference sequence). The full variable domain, completed using reference TRBV30 and TRBJ1-2, is SQTIHQWPATLVQPVGSPLSLECTVEGTSNPNLYWYRQAAGRGLQLLFYSVGIGQISSEVPQNLSASRPQDRQFILSSKKLLLSDSGFYLCAWRALYGYTFGSGTRLTVV.

By share, this clonotype counts as medium-sized (0.01 to 0.1%). This chain links TRBV12-3 or TRBV12-4 with TRBJ2-5; 11 bases line up with TRBD1. This CDR3 spans 16 amino acids. V lost 5 bases, J lost 5 bases, and 10 bases stayed unmatched. The CDR3 coding sequence is TGTGCCAGCAGTCCTCCCGGGACAGGGGGGGGGGAGACCCAGTACTTC. It translates to CASSPPGTGGGETQYF.

Judged by abundance, this clonotype is medium-sized (0.01 to 0.1%). The chain links TRBV7-2 to TRBJ1-1; D is undetermined. V shed 0 bases and J shed 7 bases, with 6 bases lying between them. The length of the CDR3 is 12 residues. Germline CDR1 SGHTA, CDR2 FQGNSA. CDR3 amino acids: CASSLARFEAFF. The DNA for the CDR3 is TGTGCCAGCAGCTTAGCTAGGTTTGAAGCTTTCTTT. The full variable domain, with the rest looked up from reference TRBV7-2 and TRBJ1-1, is GAGVSQSPSNKVTEKGKDVELRCDPISGHTALYWYRQSLGQGLEFLIYFQGNSAPDKSGLPSDRFSAERTGGSVSTLTIQRTQQEDSAVYLCASSLARFEAFFGQGTRLTVV.

By sample share, this clonotype is large (0.1 to 1%). The J gene is TRBJ2-7, the V gene TRBV6-1; D might be TRBD1 (6 bases). V was trimmed by 6 bases and J by 3 bases, leaving 9 bases between them. Germline V CDR1 and CDR2: MNHNS, SASEGT. The CDR3 length is 12 residues. CDR3 DNA: TGTGCCAGCAGAGAGACAGGCTACGAGCAGTACTTC. Encoded protein: CASRETGYEQYF.

This clonotype counts as medium-sized. The J gene is TRBJ2-7, the V gene TRBV6-2 or TRBV6-3; TRBD2 matches at 11 bases. CDR3 length equals 16 residues. Germline lookup yields CDR1 MNHEY and CDR2 SVGEGT. V gave up 5 bases and J gave up 6 bases; unmatched junction bases: 12. CDR3 residues: CASSLETTSGATEQYF. The DNA of the CDR3 is TGTGCCAGCAGTCTCGAGACGACTAGCGGGGCCACCGAGCAGTACTTC.

This clonotype rates as medium-sized. The chain combines TRBV6-4 with TRBJ1-1, with 9 bases lining up with TRBD1. This CDR3 spans 18 amino acids. Germline trimming cut 5 bases from V and 6 bases from J; bases unmatched to any gene: 19. Germline CDR1 and CDR2: MRHNA and SNTAGT. Here the CDR3 DNA reads TGTGCCAGCAGTCCACGCGGGGACAGGGCCCTTTCGGGAGCTGAAGCTTTCTTT. This sequence encodes CASSPRGDRALSGAEAFF.

This clonotype has just a few counts. V and J are TRBV30 and TRBJ2-7, with 9 bases lining up with TRBD1. The germline V gene encodes CDR1 GTSNPN and CDR2 SVGIG (reference sequence). The CDR3 contains 14 residues. V lost 3 bases and J lost 3; bases outside the gene matches: 6. This CDR3 reads CAWSAGTGFYEQYF. Written as DNA, the CDR3 is TGTGCCTGGAGCGCAGGGACAGGGTTCTACGAGCAGTACTTC.

This clonotype was detected ten times or more. The rearrangement uses TRBV29-1 and TRBJ2-3; D is possibly TRBD2 (7 bases). The CDR3 is made up of 13 amino acids. V lost 4 bases and J 8 bases, leaving 16 bases between the germline ends. Germline V gene sequence: CDR1 SQVTM, CDR2 ANQGSEA. The DNA of the CDR3 is TGCAGCGTTGGAGGGGGGGCAGTGGGTACGCAGTATTTT. It specifies CSVGGGAVGTQYF.

This clonotype is labeled as medium-sized. J is TRBJ1-6 and V is TRBV5-6, with 9 bases aligning to TRBD1. V dropped 4 bases and J dropped 14; count of bases not matched to a gene: 13. CDR1 and CDR2 (germline): SGHDT, YYEEEE. The CDR3 consists of 15 residues. The CDR3 DNA follows: TGTGCCAGCAGCACCGGGACAGGGCCGTTTAGCACCCTCCACTTT. This encodes CASSTGTGPFSTLHF.

This clonotype is medium-sized in the sample. This chain uses TRBV4-2 with TRBJ1-2; D unclear. V was clipped by 0 bases and J by 3 bases, with 8 bases between them. This CDR3 comprises 14 residues. Germline CDR1 LGHNA, CDR2 YNFKEQ. The CDR3, as DNA: TGTGCCAGCAGCCAAGATGGGCAGTACTATGGCTACACCTTC. It encodes CASSQDGQYYGYTF.

By sample fraction, this clonotype is medium-sized. This sequence joins TRBV18 and TRBJ2-6; no clear D gene. This CDR3 region has 19 residues. Germline V lookup: CDR1 KGHSH, CDR2 LQKENI. V shed 2 bases and J shed 0 bases, with 17 bases lying between them. The DNA of the CDR3 is TGTGCCAGCTCACCAAAAAACAGAAAAATAAGCTCTGGGGCCAACGTCCTGACTTTC. Translating gives CASSPKNRKISSGANVLTF.

By sample fraction, this clonotype is medium-sized. Relative to the germline gene, one junction end is altered; a read error may explain this. This chain connects TRBV5-1 to TRBJ1-1; D ambiguous. The CDR3 covers 13 residues. CDR1 SGHRS and CDR2 YFSETQ come from the germline V gene. For the CDR3, the DNA is TGCGCCAGCAGCTTGGGTGCGAACGCTGAAGCTTTCTTT. Protein: CASSLGANAEAFF.

This clonotype was recorded many times. The gene calls are TRBV14 and TRBJ2-7; D not resolved. Germline CDR1 and CDR2: SGHDN and FVKESK. CDR3 length: 11 amino acids. V was clipped by 2 bases and J by 5 bases, with 4 bases between them. The CDR3 loop is CASSQYHEQYF. CDR3 DNA: TGTGCCAGCAGCCAATACCACGAGCAGTACTTC. The variable domain in full, completed from reference TRBV14 and TRBJ2-7, reads EAGVTQFPSHSVIEKGQTVTLRCDPISGHDNLYWYRRVMGKEIKFLLHFVKESKQDESGMPNNRFLAERTGGTYSTLKVQPAELEDSGVYFCASSQYHEQYFGPGTRLTVT.

This clonotype is classed as medium-sized. The chain joins TRBV19 to TRBJ1-5, with D tentatively TRBD1 (6 bases). Germline V lookup: CDR1 LNHDA, CDR2 SQIVND (reference sequence). V was trimmed by 2 bases and J by 1 base, leaving 15 bases between them. This CDR3 has 17 residues. The CDR3 sequence: CASSITPDRPSNQPQHF. DNA of the CDR3: TGTGCCAGTAGTATAACTCCCGACAGGCCCAGCAATCAGCCCCAGCATTTT.

This clonotype was observed at least ten times. The chain couples TRBV3-1 to TRBJ2-7; the match to TRBD2 covers 9 bases. The J segment lost 4 bases and the V segment lost 4 bases, leaving 8 bases of the junction unmatched. The CDR3 has 15 amino acids. Germline loops: CDR1 LGHDT, CDR2 YNNKEL (reference sequence). This CDR3 reads CASSPISGGPYEQYF. CDR3 in DNA: TGTGCCAGCAGCCCGATTAGCGGGGGCCCTTACGAGCAGTACTTC.

Sample share makes this clonotype large. The chain employs TRBV4-3 and TRBJ2-2, with a possible D match to TRBD2 (5 bases). The germline CDR1 and CDR2 sequences are LGHNA and YSLEER. This CDR3 has 15 residues. V gave up 0 bases and J gave up 8 bases, with 13 bases separating them. CDR3 in DNA: TGCGCCAGCAGCCAAGATCATGGACTCGGAGGGGAGCTGTTTTTT. Its protein product is CASSQDHGLGGELFF.

This clonotype was seen ten or more times. A single base separates this from a much larger clone, so it may be a read error. The chain recombines TRBV29-1 with TRBJ1-3, with a tentative D call TRBD1 (5 bases). This CDR3 is built from 14 residues. The ends were cut back, 1 base at V and 0 bases at J, with 7 bases in the middle. Germline CDR1 and CDR2: SQVTM and ANQGSEA. In DNA, the CDR3 is TGCAGCGTTGAAGGCCAGGGCTCTGGAAACACCATATATTTT. It specifies CSVEGQGSGNTIYF.

Judged by abundance, this clonotype is medium-sized. This may be a read error: a much more frequent sequence differs by one nucleotide. The gene calls are TRBV6-2 or TRBV6-3 and TRBJ2-6; D is unclear. The CDR3 loop spans 16 amino acids. Trimming removed 6 bases at V and 4 bases at J, with 16 bases between. Germline V gene data show CDR1 as MNHEY and CDR2 as SVGEGT. In DNA form, the CDR3 reads TGTGCCAGCAGCCCTGGCACCGCCTCAGGGGCCAACGTCCTGACTTTC. Protein: CASSPGTASGANVLTF.

By sample share, this clonotype is large (0.1 to 1%). The chain links TRBV11-2 to TRBJ1-2; the D gene is possibly TRBD1 (6 bases). The CDR3 length is 14 residues. The V end lost 5 bases, the J end lost 3 bases, and 13 bases lay between the germline ends. Germline V CDR1 and CDR2: SGHAT, FQNNGV. CDR3 DNA: TGTGCCAGCAGCCCAGACACAGGGCACTATGGCTACACCTTC. Translation: CASSPDTGHYGYTF.

This clonotype is classed as large. The chain employs TRBV20-1 and TRBJ2-7; D perhaps matches TRBD1 (6 bases). The CDR3 spans 13 residues. Between the trimmed V and J ends, which lost 3 bases and 4 bases, there was a span of 13 bases. CDR1 is DFQATT, CDR2 SNEGSKA, per germline (reference sequence). This CDR3 reads CSARGGQLYEQYF. Here the CDR3 DNA reads TGCAGTGCTAGGGGCGGACAGCTTTACGAGCAGTACTTC.

This clonotype was recorded a few times. The chain recombines TRBV7-8 with TRBJ1-4; tentatively, D is TRBD1 (6 bases). In germline, CDR1 is SGHVS, CDR2 FQNEAQ. The CDR3 totals 14 residues. The V end was cut by 5 bases, the J end by 8 bases, with 15 bases between. The CDR3 region is CASSVRGTGEKLFF. CDR3 sequence (DNA): TGTGCCAGCAGCGTCAGGGGAACGGGGGAAAAACTGTTTTTT.

This clonotype qualifies as medium-sized. The chain carries TRBV9 and TRBJ2-2, with D perhaps matching TRBD2 (5 bases). This CDR3 is 16 amino acids long. V was clipped by 0 bases and J by 4 bases, with 13 bases between them. Germline CDR1 is SGDLS and CDR2 is YYNGEE. The CDR3 reads CASSVGPEVGTGELFF. Here the CDR3 DNA reads TGTGCCAGCAGCGTAGGTCCGGAGGTGGGCACCGGGGAGCTGTTTTTT.